The 10 T cell receptor beta chains given below trace back to one sample, sequenced in a study of blood T cells in healthy people across ages. Primed by a sample-barcoded 5' primer and a J-beta primer mix, a second PCR proceeded for about 7 to 11 cycles. TCRdb processed the 5' RACE reads anew with MiXCR; each CDR3 protein has one entry. The sample holds roughly 700,000 distinct CDR3 sequences, more than 20% seen once. This sample also appeared in a second study, on T cells of mothers and their children.

The sample was blood. The receptors were sampled from a boy younger than 18 in good health.

This clonotype was seen a handful of times. V is TRBV10-1 and J is TRBJ2-1, with 14 bases lining up with TRBD2. The CDR3 loop spans 15 amino acids. The V gene's germline CDR1 is WNHNN and CDR2 SYGVQD (reference sequence). V lost 4 bases to trimming and J lost 4 bases; unmatched junction nucleotides: 0. CDR3 DNA: TGCGCCAGCAGTGGGACTAGCGGGAGGTACAATGAGCAGTTCTTC. Protein: CASSGTSGRYNEQFF.

The genes are TRBV29-1 and TRBJ1-2; 7 bases are a match to TRBD1. Germline CDR1 reads SQVTM; CDR2 reads ANQGSEA. The V segment lost 1 base and the J segment 5 bases; nucleotides outside the gene matches: 7. The CDR3 consists of 14 residues. The CDR3, as DNA: TGCAGCGTTGAAGGGACAGGAGGGGGGTATGGCTACACCTTC. Its protein is CSVEGTGGGYGYTF.

The V and J genes are TRBV6-5 and TRBJ2-3; TRBD2 matches 11 bases. Germline V gene lookup returns CDR1 MNHEY and CDR2 SVGAGI. Germline trimming cut 2 bases from V and 7 bases from J; bases unmatched to any gene: 11. The CDR3 is 17 residues long. Written as DNA, the CDR3 is TGTGCCAGCAGTTACCAAAGGAATAGCGGGGGGGTAAATACGCAGTATTTT. Protein product: CASSYQRNSGGVNTQYF.

This chain uses TRBV4-1 with TRBJ2-6, with TRBD2 identical over 8 bases. CDR1 is MGHRA and CDR2 is YSYEKL in the germline V gene. After removal of 7 bases from V and 0 bases from J, the junction contained 8 bases not matched to a gene. CDR3 length: 17 residues. The CDR3 loop is CASTGGAPDSGANVLTF. CDR3 coding DNA: TGCGCCAGCACCGGGGGGGCCCCTGACTCTGGGGCCAACGTCCTGACTTTC.

This clonotype appeared a few times. This chain links TRBV2 with TRBJ2-5; D gene unclear. The J call may be in error: the DNA end matches TRBJ2-7 better. The CDR3 loop spans 15 amino acids. Germline V gene data show CDR1 as SNHLY and CDR2 as FYNNEI. CDR3 sequence: CASSEARTQTYEQYF. The DNA for the CDR3 is TGTGCCAGCAGTGAAGCTAGGACGCAGACCTACGAGCAGTACTTC.

The chain employs TRBV7-2 and TRBJ2-5, with 9 bases matching TRBD1. TRBJ2-7 explains the end of the DNA better; the J call may be wrong. The CDR3 covers 15 residues. Germline V gene data show CDR1 as SGHTA and CDR2 as FQGNSA. CDR3 nucleotides: TGTGCCAGCAGCTTAGATCCGGGACAGGGTTCCGAGCAGTACTTC. As protein: CASSLDPGQGSEQYF.

This clonotype was counted between two and nine times. The V gene is TRBV12-3 or TRBV12-4, the J gene TRBJ1-1; 9 bases are a match to TRBD1. The ends lost 1 base at V and 5 bases at J; junction bases unmatched: 5. The CDR3 is 15 residues long. The CDR3 loop reads CASSLGTGVLTEAFF. CDR3 nucleotides: TGTGCCAGCAGTTTAGGGACAGGGGTATTGACTGAAGCTTTCTTT.

The rearrangement uses TRBV2 and TRBJ2-5, with D perhaps TRBD2 (6 bases). The CDR3 sequence is 15 residues long. The ends were cut back, 5 bases at V and 0 bases at J, with 13 bases in the middle. In germline, CDR1 is SNHLY, CDR2 FYNNEI. The CDR3 sequence: CASSFVRDYQETQYF. Written as DNA, the CDR3 is TGTGCCAGCAGTTTTGTCCGGGACTACCAAGAGACCCAGTACTTC.

The chain carries TRBV20-1 and TRBJ2-3; possible D gene TRBD2, 5 bases. With 5 bases removed from V and 0 bases from J, the gap between germline ends came to 12 bases. CDR1 is DFQATT and CDR2 is SNEGSKA in the germline V gene (reference sequence). The CDR3 consists of 14 residues. The CDR3 spells CSAPRGSSTDTQYF. As DNA, the CDR3 is TGCAGTGCTCCGAGAGGGTCTAGCACAGATACGCAGTATTTT.

This clonotype was recorded many times. The CDR3 reads CASSPRVTGTSGYEQYF. CDR3 DNA: TGTGCCAGCAGCCCAAGGGTGACCGGGACTAGCGGCTACGAGCAGTACTTC. The chain joins TRBV7-8 to TRBJ2-5, with TRBD2 identical over 11 bases. The closer fit of TRBJ2-7 to the DNA end suggests the J call may be wrong. The CDR3 totals 17 residues. Germline CDR1 reads SGHVS; CDR2 reads FQNEAQ.